This T cell receptor beta chain was documented in a study of shared clonotypes between healthy human individuals. Profiled with immunoSEQ multiplex PCR; TCRdb holds only in-frame clones, not every one. The sample has about 1 million clones, approximately 70% seen once. The V gene's germline CDR1 is SNHLY and CDR2 FYNNEI. The V and J ends lost 4 bases and 5 bases respectively, with 12 bases between them. CDR3 length: 14 amino acids. Sequencing was performed on memory CD4+ T cells sorted from blood. Subset noted: CD45RA-negative fraction. The rearrangement links TRBV2 to TRBJ2-1; maybe TRBD2 (5 bases). The TCR sequence derives from a man aged 18 to 30 in good health. The CDR3: CASSVIRLNNEQFF. DNA of the CDR3: TGTGCCAGCAGTGTCATTAGACTAAACAATGAGCAGTTCTTC. The full variable domain, completed using reference TRBV2 and TRBJ2-1, is EPEVTQTPSHQVTQMGQEVILRCVPISNHLYFYWYRQILGQKVEFLVSFYNNEISEKSEIFDDQFSVERPDGSNFTLKIRSTKLEDSAMYFCASSVIRLNNEQFFGPGTRLTVL.